Below are 27 T cell receptor beta chains sequenced from a single sample in a study of T-cell reconstitution after alpha-beta-depleted transplantation in children. Unique molecular identifiers were built into the TCRbeta library. TCRdb reprocessed the PCR reads via MiXCR and lists one record per CDR3 protein. The sample carries about 420,000 distinct CDR3 sequences, around 16% recorded once. Sequenced here: PBMCs, mostly from graft donor cells, sampled 360 days after TCRalphabeta/CD19-depleted stem cell transplant. These receptors originate from a boy less than two years old who had a stem cell transplant for Wiskott-Aldrich syndrome, so the T cells may come from the graft donor.

The chain uses TRBV24-1 and TRBJ2-1, with 8 bases that match TRBD1. Trimming cost V 11 bases and J 3 bases; bases outside gene matches: 11. The CDR3 extends over 15 amino acids. From germline, CDR1 is KGHDR and CDR2 SFDVKD. The CDR3 region is CASSGVGQVYNEQFF. The CDR3, as DNA: TGTGCCAGCTCGGGGGTGGGACAGGTCTACAATGAGCAGTTCTTC.

This clonotype has at least ten counts. V and J are TRBV12-3 or TRBV12-4 and TRBJ2-7; D is perhaps TRBD1 (5 bases). The germline V and J ends were trimmed by 3 bases and 4 bases, with 16 bases remaining between them. CDR3 length: 15 amino acids. CDR3 amino acids: CASSLTAGSTYEQYF. The CDR3 region has the DNA TGTGCCAGCAGTTTGACGGCAGGGTCAACTTACGAGCAGTACTTC.

The CDR3 reads CSARDPSKSSYEQYF. CDR3 coding DNA: TGCAGTGCTAGAGATCCCTCAAAAAGCTCCTACGAGCAGTACTTC. The chain uses TRBV20-1 and TRBJ2-7; D not resolved. CDR1 is DFQATT, CDR2 SNEGSKA, per germline (reference sequence). V lost 0 bases and J 0 bases, leaving 12 bases between the germline ends. The CDR3 runs 15 residues.

This clonotype was seen a few times. Its ends do not fully match the called genes, so a read error is possible. This sequence joins TRBV27 and TRBJ2-7; D assignment may be TRBD1 or TRBD2 (6 bases each). This CDR3 region has 13 residues. Looked up from germline, CDR1 is MNHEY and CDR2 is SMNVEV (reference sequence). The CDR3 region is CTSSCGGGDEQYF. CDR3 nucleotide sequence: TGCACCAGCAGTTGTGGAGGGGGAGACGAGCAGTACTTC.

In DNA form, the CDR3 reads TGTGCCAGCAGCTTAACGGGGGGGAGAACAGATACGCAGTATTTT. Protein sequence: CASSLTGGRTDTQYF. V gene TRBV7-2 combines with J gene TRBJ2-3, with 8 bases matching TRBD2. V shed 2 bases and J 3 bases; nucleotides not matched to a gene: 4. CDR3 size: 15 residues. From germline, CDR1 is SGHTA and CDR2 FQGNSA.

The chain has TRBV20-1 and TRBJ2-1; 12 nucleotides agree with TRBD2. The junction had 7 bases not matched to a gene; V was cut back by 0 bases and J by 10 bases. The CDR3 loop spans 15 amino acids. In germline, CDR1 is DFQATT, CDR2 SNEGSKA (reference sequence). The CDR3 is CSARDRLAGGREQFF. The CDR3 nucleotides read TGCAGTGCTAGAGATCGCCTAGCGGGGGGGCGAGAGCAGTTCTTC.

The J gene is TRBJ1-2, the V gene TRBV28; D is uncertain. The germline V gene encodes CDR1 MDHEN and CDR2 SYDVKM. Trimming removed 6 bases from V and 1 base from J, with 12 bases in between. The CDR3 runs 14 residues. The CDR3 DNA reads as TGTGCCAGCAGCACCCCAATAAGTAACTATGGCTACACCTTC. This codes for CASSTPISNYGYTF.

The chain employs TRBV12-3 or TRBV12-4 and TRBJ2-7; 9 positions match TRBD2. The V gene end was trimmed by 5 bases and the J gene end by 5 bases; junction bases not matched to a gene: 10. This CDR3 is 15 amino acids long. CDR3 sequence: CASSESGRKSHEQYF. The CDR3 bases are TGTGCCAGCAGTGAAAGCGGGAGGAAGAGCCACGAGCAGTACTTC.

A few counts support this clonotype. The CDR3 spells CASSKWNLPGTGSNTGELFF. The CDR3 DNA reads as TGTGCCAGCTCAAAGTGGAACTTACCGGGGACAGGATCGAACACCGGGGAGCTGTTTTTT. This sequence joins TRBV18 and TRBJ2-2, with 8 bases identical to TRBD1. Trimming took 5 bases from V and 0 from J; bases not matched to a gene: 17. This CDR3 is 20 amino acids long. Germline CDR1 and CDR2: KGHSH and LQKENI.

This clonotype was seen only a few times. The chain links TRBV6-5 to TRBJ2-5; D uncertain. The germline gives CDR1 MNHEY, CDR2 SVGAGI. Trimming shortened V by 2 bases and J by 5 bases, and 6 bases separated the two germline ends. CDR3 length equals 12 residues. CDR3 in amino acids: CASSYQGETQYF. In DNA, the CDR3 is TGTGCCAGCAGTTACCAAGGGGAGACCCAGTACTTC.

This clonotype was observed a handful of times. This chain uses TRBV6-5 with TRBJ1-2, with 7 bases lining up with TRBD1. This CDR3 spans 14 amino acids. CDR1 and CDR2 (germline): MNHEY, SVGAGI. Trimming at V came to 4 bases and at J to 6 bases, leaving 8 bases not matched to a gene. The CDR3 DNA follows: TGTGCCAGCAGTTCGGCCCAGGGGGTCGATGGCTACACCTTC. Translation: CASSSAQGVDGYTF.

The gene calls are TRBV4-3 and TRBJ2-1; unclear D gene. This CDR3 region has 14 residues. Looked up from germline, CDR1 is LGHNA and CDR2 is YSLEER. Trimming removed 4 bases at V and 5 bases at J, with 12 bases between. The CDR3 reads CASSLELTHNEQFF. CDR3 in DNA: TGCGCCAGCAGCCTCGAACTAACCCACAATGAGCAGTTCTTC.

There are a few counts of this clonotype. This chain joins TRBV12-3 or TRBV12-4 and TRBJ2-1; TRBD2 matches at 7 bases. Trimming cost V 5 bases and J 5 bases; bases outside gene matches: 12. The CDR3 runs 16 residues. The CDR3 sequence is CASSSTRTRAHNEQFF. For the CDR3, the DNA is TGTGCCAGCAGTAGTACTCGGACTAGGGCCCACAATGAGCAGTTCTTC.

The V call is TRBV4-1, the J call TRBJ1-5; D remains unclear. The V gene lost 3 bases and the J gene lost 0 bases, with 6 bases spanning the gap. The CDR3 consists of 14 residues. CDR1 is MGHRA and CDR2 is YSYEKL in the germline V gene. CDR3 sequence (DNA): TGCGCCAGCAGCCAGGCCCATAGCAATCAGCCCCAGCATTTT. Translation gives CASSQAHSNQPQHF.

This clonotype was observed a handful of times. V is TRBV20-1 and J is TRBJ2-7; 9 bases agree with TRBD1. In germline, CDR1 is DFQATT, CDR2 SNEGSKA (reference sequence). The ends lost 6 bases at V and 0 bases at J; junction bases unmatched: 9. CDR3 length: 15 amino acids. CDR3 bases: TGCAGTGCCATAGGGCTACAGGGGGCCTCCTACGAGCAGTACTTC. Translating gives CSAIGLQGASYEQYF.

A few counts support this clonotype. The chain uses TRBV11-1 and TRBJ2-5; 9 nucleotides match TRBD1. Germline CDR1 and CDR2: SGHAT and FQDESV (reference sequence). This CDR3 region has 18 residues. V shed 5 bases, J shed 4 bases, and the junction held 17 bases outside the gene matches. DNA for the CDR3: TGTGCCAGCAGCCCGAATGAATGGGACAGGGAAAGAGTAGAGACCCAGTACTTC. It codes for CASSPNEWDRERVETQYF.

The chain joins TRBV20-1 to TRBJ2-1, with 9 bases matching TRBD1. Looked up from germline, CDR1 is DFQATT and CDR2 is SNEGSKA (reference sequence). CDR3 length: 16 amino acids. CDR3 region: CPRDRVFKHSGNEQFF. CDR3 DNA sequence: TGCCCCCGGGACAGGGTCTTTAAACACAGCGGCAATGAGCAGTTCTTC.

The chain links TRBV25-1 to TRBJ2-7, with D uncertain. V lost 2 bases to trimming and J lost 5 bases, with 10 bases between them. Germline CDR1 is MGHDK and CDR2 is SYGVNS. This CDR3 has 13 amino acids. CDR3 nucleotides: TGTGCCAGCAGTGAAAGGGAACGCAACGAGCAGTACTTC. Translation: CASSERERNEQYF.

This rearrangement joins TRBV11-2 to TRBJ2-7; D gene unclear. There are 18 residues in the CDR3. Germline V gene lookup returns CDR1 SGHAT and CDR2 FQNNGV. Trimming cost V 4 bases and J 0 bases, with 22 bases left between them. CDR3 sequence reads: CASSSTPPSERPSYEQYF. The CDR3 region has the DNA TGTGCCAGCAGCTCGACCCCCCCCTCAGAGCGCCCCTCCTACGAGCAGTACTTC.

This sequence joins TRBV10-3 and TRBJ1-6, with D perhaps TRBD1 (6 bases). The germline V gene encodes CDR1 ENHRY and CDR2 SYGVKD. CDR3 length: 15 residues. Trimming removed 7 bases from V and 8 bases from J, with 18 bases in between. The CDR3 region is CAIKPQGRLDSPLHF. In DNA form, the CDR3 reads TGTGCCATCAAGCCACAGGGACGACTGGATTCACCCCTCCACTTT.

V is TRBV5-1 and J is TRBJ1-1, with D uncertain. Per the germline V gene, CDR1 is SGHRS and CDR2 is YFSETQ. Trimming removed 3 bases from V and 1 base from J, with 13 bases in between. CDR3 length equals 15 residues. This CDR3 is CASSSGWYQNTEAFF. The CDR3 nucleotides read TGCGCCAGCAGCTCTGGATGGTATCAGAACACTGAAGCTTTCTTT. Full variable domain (outside the CDR3, taken from reference TRBV5-1 and TRBJ1-1): KAGVTQTPRYLIKTRGQQVTLSCSPISGHRSVSWYQQTPGQGLQFLFEYFSETQRNKGNFPGRFSGRQFSNSRSEMNVSTLELGDSALYLCASSSGWYQNTEAFFGQGTRLTVV.

The rearrangement links TRBV25-1 to TRBJ1-2; D ambiguous. Trimming shortened V by 0 bases and J by 1 base, and 18 bases separated the two germline ends. The germline V gene encodes CDR1 MGHDK and CDR2 SYGVNS. The CDR3 runs 18 residues. The CDR3 loop reads CASSEYYRREHYNYGYTF. The CDR3 bases are TGTGCCAGCAGTGAATATTATAGGAGGGAGCATTATAACTATGGCTACACCTTC.

DNA of the CDR3: TGCAGTGCTAGAGACAGGGAAAGCACCGGGGAGCTGTTTTTT. Its translation is CSARDRESTGELFF. The V call is TRBV20-1, the J call TRBJ2-2; possible D gene TRBD1, 5 bases. The CDR3 totals 14 residues. The ends were cut back, 0 bases at V and 4 bases at J, with 9 bases in the middle. CDR1 and CDR2 from the germline V gene are DFQATT and SNEGSKA (reference sequence).

This clonotype occurred a few times. V is TRBV5-5 and J is TRBJ2-3; TRBD1 matches 9 bases. V dropped 0 bases and J dropped 3; count of bases not matched to a gene: 5. Per the germline V gene, CDR1 is SGHKS and CDR2 is YYEKEE (reference sequence). The CDR3 runs 16 residues. The CDR3 region is CASSLATGGRTDTQYF. The CDR3 coding sequence is TGTGCCAGCAGCTTGGCAACAGGGGGCAGGACAGATACGCAGTATTTT.

The table lists this clonotype with a few counts. This rearrangement joins TRBV7-9 to TRBJ1-1, with a possible D match to TRBD1 (6 bases). The V and J ends lost 3 bases and 7 bases respectively, with 12 bases between them. CDR1 and CDR2 from the germline V gene are SEHNR and FQNEAQ (reference sequence). CDR3 length equals 13 residues. CDR3 in amino acids: CASSFRGAIEAFF. The CDR3 DNA is TGTGCCAGCAGCTTTCGGGGGGCGATTGAAGCTTTCTTT. Complete variable domain (other parts from reference TRBV7-9 and TRBJ1-1): DTGVSQNPRHKITKRGQNVTFRCDPISEHNRLYWYRQTLGQGPEFLTYFQNEAQLEKSRLLSDRFSAERPKGSFSTLEIQRTEQGDSAMYLCASSFRGAIEAFFGQGTRLTVV.

There are a few counts of this clonotype. V and J are TRBV2 and TRBJ2-1, with 7 bases aligning to TRBD1. The CDR3 runs 14 residues. Per the germline V gene, CDR1 is SNHLY and CDR2 is FYNNEI. V was pared by 6 bases and J by 4 bases, with 6 bases of the junction left unmatched. CDR3 DNA sequence: TGTGCCAGCAGAGCAGGGGGAACTTACAATGAGCAGTTCTTC. It translates to CASRAGGTYNEQFF.

This chain joins TRBV20-1 and TRBJ2-2, with 10 bases lining up with TRBD2. Germline CDR1 and CDR2: DFQATT and SNEGSKA (reference sequence). The CDR3 length is 15 residues. The V segment lost 2 bases and the J segment 5 bases; nucleotides outside the gene matches: 5. CDR3 DNA: TGCAGTGCTAGACTAGCGGGAGACCTAACCGGGGAGCTGTTTTTT. This sequence encodes CSARLAGDLTGELFF.